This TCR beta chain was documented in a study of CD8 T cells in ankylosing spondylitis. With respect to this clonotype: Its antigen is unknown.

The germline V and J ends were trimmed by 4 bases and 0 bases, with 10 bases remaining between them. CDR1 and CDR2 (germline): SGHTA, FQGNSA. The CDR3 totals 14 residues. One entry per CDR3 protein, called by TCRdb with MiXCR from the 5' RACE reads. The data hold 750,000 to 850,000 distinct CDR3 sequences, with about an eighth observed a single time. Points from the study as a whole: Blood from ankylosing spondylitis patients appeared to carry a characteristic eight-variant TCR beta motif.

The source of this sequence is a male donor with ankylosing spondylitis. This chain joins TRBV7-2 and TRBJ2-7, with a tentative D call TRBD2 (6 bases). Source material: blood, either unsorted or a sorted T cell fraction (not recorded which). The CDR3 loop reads CASSWDSFSYEQYF. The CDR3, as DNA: TGTGCCAGCAGCTGGGACTCGTTCTCCTACGAGCAGTACTTC.